Below are 13 T cell receptor beta chains sequenced from a single sample in a study of blood T cell repertoires in COVID-19. Sequencing was performed with immunoSEQ multiplex PCR; in TCRdb, only in-frame clones are kept and a portion is missing. Of over 200,000 clones listed, 85% to 90% were seen once; the top ten hold about 14%. The specimen was PBMCs or T cells enriched from blood (not recorded which). The receptor set was obtained from a man between 18 and 35 years old who had recovered from COVID-19.

CDR3 DNA sequence: TGCGCCAGCAGCTTCGGACAGGGGGACCGTAATATCCGTGGAAACACCATATATTTT. This encodes CASSFGQGDRNIRGNTIYF. The rearrangement joins TRBV5-1 to TRBJ1-3; 10 bases align to TRBD1. CDR1 and CDR2 (germline): SGHRS, YFSETQ. V shed 2 bases and J 3 bases; nucleotides not matched to a gene: 14. The CDR3 length is 19 residues.

The gene calls are TRBV7-9 and TRBJ2-3; possible D gene TRBD2, 5 bases. The germline V and J ends were trimmed by 3 bases and 10 bases, with 11 bases remaining between them. Germline V lookup: CDR1 SEHNR, CDR2 FQNEAQ (reference sequence). There are 12 residues in the CDR3. The CDR3 region is CASSLSLAAQYF. DNA for the CDR3: TGTGCCAGCAGCTTGTCCCTAGCTGCGCAGTATTTT.

CDR3 DNA sequence: TGTGCCAGCAGCCCCGGCAGGACAGGGAATTATTGGGGCTACACCTTC. Translated, it gives CASSPGRTGNYWGYTF. V is TRBV5-5 and J is TRBJ1-2; 8 bases agree with TRBD1. J was trimmed by 8 bases and V by 4 bases; bases with no gene match: 16. CDR3 length: 16 residues. Germline V lookup: CDR1 SGHKS, CDR2 YYEKEE (reference sequence).

The chain couples TRBV25-1 to TRBJ1-1; D not resolved. V lost 6 bases and J lost 0, with 11 bases in between. The germline V gene encodes CDR1 MGHDK and CDR2 SYGVNS. The CDR3 totals 14 residues. Here the CDR3 DNA reads TGTGCCAGCAGACTCGGAGGGATGAACACTGAAGCTTTCTTT. This codes for CASRLGGMNTEAFF. The whole variable domain, filled in from reference TRBV25-1 and TRBJ1-1, reads EADIYQTPRYLVIGTGKKITLECSQTMGHDKMYWYQQDPGMELHLIHYSYGVNSTEKGDLSSESTVSRIRTEHFPLTLESARPSHTSQYLCASRLGGMNTEAFFGQGTRLTVV.

Remarks on this clone: Germline is not matched at one junction end, which may reflect a read error. Other DNA sequences within the sample encode an identical CDR3. The rearrangement uses TRBV7-7 and TRBJ2-5; possible D gene TRBD2, 6 bases. This CDR3 contains 16 residues. CDR1 and CDR2 (germline): SSHAT, FNYEAQ (reference sequence). CDR3 residues: CASSLGRLVKKETQYF. The CDR3 bases are TGTGCTAGCAGCTTAGGGAGACTAGTAAAAAAAGAGACCCAGTACTTC.

The CDR3 is CASSSNRQGDYGYTF. Here the CDR3 DNA reads TGCGCCAGCAGCTCCAATCGGCAGGGGGACTATGGCTACACCTTC. This sequence joins TRBV5-1 and TRBJ1-2; 7 positions agree with TRBD1. CDR3 size: 15 residues. J gave up 3 bases and V 3 bases, and 8 bases lay outside the gene matches. In germline, CDR1 is SGHRS, CDR2 YFSETQ.

This clone was picked up one time. The chain links TRBV7-9 to TRBJ2-1; TRBD2 aligns across 8 bases. Trimming at V came to 5 bases and at J to 3 bases, leaving 9 bases not matched to a gene. Germline V gives CDR1 SEHNR, CDR2 FQNEAQ (reference sequence). This CDR3 spans 16 amino acids. The CDR3 bases are TGTGCCAGCAGCCCGTTTCGGGAGGGCCTCTACAATGAGCAGTTCTTC. It codes for CASSPFREGLYNEQFF.

The genes are TRBV11-1 and TRBJ2-3; 9 nucleotides line up with TRBD1. This CDR3 has 14 amino acids. The ends lost 5 bases at V and 1 base at J; junction bases unmatched: 1. Per the germline V gene, CDR1 is SGHAT and CDR2 is FQDESV (reference sequence). In DNA form, the CDR3 reads TGTGCCAGCAGCAGGGACAGGGGCACAGATACGCAGTATTTT. Protein: CASSRDRGTDTQYF.

The chain is built from TRBV11-2 and TRBJ1-6; 7 bases map to TRBD1. The germline gives CDR1 SGHAT, CDR2 FQNNGV. The CDR3 is made up of 14 amino acids. V lost 4 bases to trimming and J lost 7 bases; unmatched junction nucleotides: 4. The CDR3 sequence: CASSSGQRNSPLHF. As DNA, the CDR3 is TGTGCCAGCAGCTCGGGACAGCGAAATTCACCCCTCCACTTT.

The rearrangement links TRBV5-5 to TRBJ2-7; no definite D call. The CDR3 contains 15 residues. The ends were cut back, 1 base at V and 3 bases at J, with 14 bases in the middle. The V gene's germline CDR1 is SGHKS and CDR2 YYEKEE (reference sequence). The CDR3, as DNA: TGTGCCAGCAGCTTGTGGGCAGGTAATGGCTACGAGCAGTACTTC. It is translated as CASSLWAGNGYEQYF. The full variable domain, completed using reference TRBV5-5 and TRBJ2-7, is DAGVTQSPTHLIKTRGQQVTLRCSPISGHKSVSWYQQVLGQGPQFIFQYYEKEERGRGNFPDRFSARQFPNYSSELNVNALLLGDSALYLCASSLWAGNGYEQYFGPGTRLTVT.

This clone has a handful of counts. This rearrangement joins TRBV5-4 to TRBJ2-7, with 13 bases that match TRBD2. The CDR3 extends over 16 amino acids. Per germline, CDR1 SGHNT and CDR2 YYREEE (reference sequence). Trimming took 4 bases from V and 4 from J; bases not matched to a gene: 8. CDR3 in DNA: TGTGCCAGCAGCCCAGGGACTAGCGGGAACTTATACGAGCAGTACTTC. This sequence encodes CASSPGTSGNLYEQYF.

The chain joins TRBV12-3 or TRBV12-4 to TRBJ2-7, with unresolved D. V lost 3 bases and J 3 bases, leaving 9 bases between the germline ends. The CDR3 loop spans 13 amino acids. CDR3 coding DNA: TGTGCCAGCAGTTTTACCGGGTACTACGAGCAGTACTTC. It translates to CASSFTGYYEQYF.

In this sample, this clone turned up a few times. V usage is TRBV7-9 and J usage is TRBJ2-5; D is ambiguous. The CDR3 is 13 amino acids. Germline lookup yields CDR1 SEHNR and CDR2 FQNEAQ (reference sequence). V was trimmed by 5 bases and J by 4 bases, leaving 11 bases between them. This chain's CDR3 is CASSPPRVETQYF. The CDR3 bases are TGTGCCAGCAGCCCTCCCCGGGTAGAGACCCAGTACTTC.